The 13 T cell receptor beta chains listed next were all sequenced from one sample in a study of glioma-infiltrating T cells. Amplification of TCR alpha and beta CDR3 regions from RNA used iRepertoire nested multiplex PCR. MiXCR, applied by TCRdb to the multiplex PCR reads, yields one record per CDR3 protein. The table has 150,000 to 200,000 distinct CDR3 sequences, over 40% seen once. Input material: glioma tissue, nonneoplastic brain tissue, or PBMCs (not recorded which). These TCRs come from a human donor with low-grade glioma or glioblastoma, undergoing nonglioma brain surgery, or in good health (not recorded which).

This clonotype was counted a few times. The rearrangement joins TRBV20-1 to TRBJ2-7; 12 nucleotides line up with TRBD1. This CDR3 region has 17 residues. J lost 3 bases, V lost 4 bases, and 13 bases had no gene match. The V gene's germline CDR1 is DFQATT and CDR2 SNEGSKA (reference sequence). CDR3 nucleotide sequence: TGCAGTGCTACGGGGGACAGGGGGCTCCGGGAGCTCTACGAGCAGTACTTC. Translating gives CSATGDRGLRELYEQYF.

The count of this clonotype is one. A clone one base away is much larger, so this may be a read error. The V call is TRBV27, the J call TRBJ2-7, with a possible D match to TRBD1 (5 bases). The germline CDR1 and CDR2 sequences are MNHEY and SMNVEV (reference sequence). The CDR3 contains 12 residues. Deletions cut 6 bases from V and 2 bases from J, with 8 bases between. The chain's CDR3 is CASRLGAYEQYF. The CDR3 DNA reads as TGTGCCAGCAGATTAGGGGCCTACGAGCAGTACTTC.

The rearrangement links TRBV5-1 to TRBJ1-5; possibly TRBD1 for D (6 bases). V was shortened by 4 bases and J by 3 bases, with 14 bases between the two germline ends. Germline loops: CDR1 SGHRS, CDR2 YFSETQ. The CDR3 is 15 residues long. The CDR3 protein is CASSPTGAFNQPQHF. The DNA for the CDR3 is TGCGCCAGCAGCCCCACGGGGGCTTTCAATCAGCCCCAGCATTTT.

To note about this clonotype: A read error is possible here, since a much larger clone lies one base away. The chain recombines TRBV7-2 with TRBJ2-3, with TRBD2 matching over 8 bases. The CDR3 covers 14 residues. In germline, CDR1 is SGHTA, CDR2 FQGNSA. Unmatched junction bases numbered 7, after V lost 5 bases and J lost 6 bases. CDR3 nucleotide sequence: TGTGCCAGCAGCCAAGGGCGCGGGGGGGATACGCAGTATTTT. Protein sequence: CASSQGRGGDTQYF.

Written as DNA, the CDR3 is TGTGCCAGAGAACCAGCGGGGAACTCCTACGAGCAGTACTTC. Protein product: CAREPAGNSYEQYF. The chain has TRBV28 and TRBJ2-7, with 7 positions matching TRBD2. Looked up from germline, CDR1 is MDHEN and CDR2 is SYDVKM. The ends lost 9 bases at V and 0 bases at J; junction bases unmatched: 8. The CDR3 is 14 amino acids.

About this clonotype itself: This may stem from a read error, because a much larger clone lies one nucleotide away. For the CDR3, the DNA is TGTGCCACCAGGAGAGATCTAGGGCGGGACGGAACAGATACGCAGTATTTT. The encoded protein is CATRRDLGRDGTDTQYF. The chain uses TRBV15 and TRBJ2-3; perhaps TRBD2 as D (6 bases). This CDR3 region has 17 residues. CDR1 LNHNV and CDR2 YYDKDF come from the germline V gene (reference sequence).

The sample holds one count of this clonotype. A much larger clone differs from this one at a single base, so this may be a read error. The gene calls are TRBV20-1 and TRBJ2-7; D gene ambiguous. V was cut by 0 bases and J by 5 bases, with 17 bases left in between. The CDR3 is 15 amino acids. CDR1 is DFQATT, CDR2 SNEGSKA, per germline (reference sequence). The DNA for the CDR3 is TGCAGTGCTAGAGATGGTGGCTGGGCCCGACACGAGCAGTACTTC. Residues: CSARDGGWARHEQYF.

With respect to this clonotype: Compared with germline, one end of the junction differs, possibly owing to a read error. The chain employs TRBV7-9 and TRBJ1-5; 8 positions agree with TRBD1. The CDR3 is made up of 13 amino acids. CDR1 is SEHNR, CDR2 FQNEAQ, per germline (reference sequence). CDR3 nucleotide sequence: TGTGCCACCAGCTCGGACAGGGCAGGTCCCCAGCATTTT. It yields the protein CATSSDRAGPQHF.

As regards this clonotype: The junction differs from germline at one of its ends, possibly a read error. This chain links TRBV28 with TRBJ1-2, with D perhaps matching TRBD1 (6 bases). Germline CDR1 and CDR2: MDHEN and SYDVKM. This CDR3 has 15 amino acids. The CDR3 protein is CASSKSYGTPDGYTF. Written as DNA, the CDR3 is TGTGCCAGCAGTAAGTCCTACGGGACACCCGATGGGTACACCTTC.

Regarding this clonotype: Since a much larger clone is just one base distant, this may be a read error. The chain joins TRBV3-1 to TRBJ2-1; D remains unclear. The V gene's germline CDR1 is LGHDT and CDR2 YNNKEL (reference sequence). This CDR3 contains 14 residues. As DNA, the CDR3 is TGTGCCCGCAGCCAAGGCTTTAGTTCGAATGAGCAGTTCTTC. Residues: CARSQGFSSNEQFF.

The rearrangement links TRBV4-1 to TRBJ1-1; D possibly corresponds to TRBD1 (5 bases). CDR1 MGHRA and CDR2 YSYEKL come from the germline V gene. Trimming cost V 1 base and J 4 bases, with 10 bases left between them. The CDR3 sequence is 14 residues long. The CDR3 nucleotides read TGCGCCAGCAGCCAAGTAGGGGAGAGCACTGAAGCTTTCTTT. Protein sequence: CASSQVGESTEAFF.

This clonotype was seen repeatedly, ten times or more. The chain recombines TRBV27 with TRBJ2-7; 13 bases are shared with TRBD2. The CDR3 has 15 amino acids. Germline values: CDR1 MNHEY, CDR2 SMNVEV (reference sequence). V shed 6 bases, J shed 7 bases, and the junction held 9 bases outside the gene matches. CDR3 region: CASSWPGLAGTEQYF. The CDR3 region has the DNA TGTGCCAGCAGCTGGCCGGGACTAGCGGGAACGGAGCAGTACTTC.

This clonotype showed up just a few times. This chain connects TRBV29-1 to TRBJ2-3; TRBD1 is a possible D gene (5 bases). V dropped 6 bases and J dropped 5 bases, with 15 bases sitting between them. This CDR3 comprises 13 residues. The germline V gene has CDR1 SQVTM and CDR2 ANQGSEA. The CDR3 DNA follows: TGCAGCGTCAACGGCCAGGGCGGAGATACGCAGTATTTT. The encoded protein is CSVNGQGGDTQYF.